This T cell receptor (beta chain) emerged from a study of blood T cells in healthy people across ages. Study-level points and caveats: It was held that the diversity estimates obtained from one million T cells were underestimates.

Together with a sample-barcoded 5' primer, a J-beta primer mix was included in a second PCR lasting roughly 6 to 12 cycles. One entry per CDR3 protein, called by TCRdb with MiXCR from the 5' RACE reads. Here the sample spans some 1.4 million distinct CDR3 sequences, approximately 42% being singletons. Isolating PBMCs gave at least 6 million of these cells per sample. The amount of total RNA extracted per sample was at least 6 micrograms. This clonotype was detected only a few times. The target antigen is unknown. Trimming removed 11 bases from V and 0 bases from J; junction bases left unmatched: 7. The CDR3 loop spans 13 amino acids. Germline V gives CDR1 SNHLY, CDR2 FYNNEI.

The TCR sequence derives from a woman under 30 in good health. The source material was blood. The rearrangement joins TRBV2 to TRBJ2-7; TRBD2 agrees at 7 bases. The CDR3, as DNA: TGTGCCGGAGGGCGGGGGAGCTCCTACGAGCAGTACTTC. It is translated as CAGGRGSSYEQYF.